One sample yielded the 10 T cell receptor beta chains listed below, sequenced in a study of identical twins. TCRdb reanalysed the 5' RACE reads using MiXCR and keeps one entry per CDR3 protein. The sample lists some 630,000 distinct CDR3 sequences; about 7% were seen once. This sample was also put to use in a study of yellow fever vaccine responses in identical twins.

The sample comprised PBMCs. The receptors derive from a woman in her late teens or twenties in good health.

The rearrangement uses TRBV19 and TRBJ1-2; a weak D match, TRBD1 (6 bases). The germline V gene encodes CDR1 LNHDA and CDR2 SQIVND (reference sequence). Trimming took off 11 bases at V and 5 bases at J, with 12 bases between the two ends. The CDR3 runs to 11 residues. DNA for the CDR3: TGTGCCGGAGGGGGAGTATATGGCTACACCTTC. This gives the protein CAGGGVYGYTF.

This clonotype was counted at least ten times. The chain couples TRBV12-3 or TRBV12-4 to TRBJ2-7; 11 nucleotides align to TRBD2. The V segment lost 6 bases and the J segment 0 bases; nucleotides outside the gene matches: 13. The CDR3 extends over 18 amino acids. The CDR3 is CASSYQVSGRDYSYEQYF. CDR3 bases: TGTGCCAGCAGCTACCAAGTTAGCGGGAGGGATTACTCCTACGAGCAGTACTTC.

The chain carries TRBV3-1 and TRBJ2-7; possible D gene TRBD1, 6 bases. The germline V gene has CDR1 LGHDT and CDR2 YNNKEL (reference sequence). The CDR3 sequence is 15 residues long. Trimming cost V 4 bases and J 9 bases, with 22 bases left between them. CDR3 loop: CASSPTDRPYTRQYF. Here the CDR3 DNA reads TGTGCCAGCAGCCCAACGGACAGACCCTATACGAGGCAGTACTTC.

The CDR3: CASSQGSDGETQYF. The DNA for the CDR3 is TGCGCCAGCAGCCAAGGTTCTGACGGTGAGACCCAGTACTTC. This chain connects TRBV4-1 to TRBJ2-5; D is unclear. V was clipped by 1 base and J by 5 bases, with 11 bases between them. Germline values: CDR1 MGHRA, CDR2 YSYEKL. The CDR3 totals 14 residues.

Only a few counts were recorded for this clonotype. In nucleotides, the CDR3 is TGTGCCAGCAGCCACGTAGGAGAAGCCAAAAACATTCAGTACTTC. The encoded protein is CASSHVGEAKNIQYF. This chain connects TRBV4-2 to TRBJ2-4; D remains ambiguous. V lost 3 bases to trimming and J lost 0 bases, with 9 bases between them. CDR1 LGHNA and CDR2 YNFKEQ come from the germline V gene. The CDR3 is 15 amino acids.

The chain combines TRBV15 with TRBJ2-3; 8 bases match TRBD2. The CDR3 consists of 14 residues. V lost 4 bases, J lost 2 bases, and 2 bases stayed unmatched. Germline V gene lookup returns CDR1 LNHNV and CDR2 YYDKDF (reference sequence). CDR3 protein: CATSKAGDTDTQYF. DNA for the CDR3: TGTGCCACCAGCAAAGCGGGGGACACAGATACGCAGTATTTT.

This chain connects TRBV28 to TRBJ2-7, with 8 bases fitting TRBD2. The length of the CDR3 is 12 residues. Trimming cost V 5 bases and J 5 bases; bases outside gene matches: 2. Germline CDR1 MDHEN, CDR2 SYDVKM. The CDR3: CASSTGGNEQYV. CDR3 coding DNA: TGTGCCAGCAGTACGGGGGGGAACGAGCAGTACGTC.

This clonotype was picked up many times. The chain has TRBV5-5 and TRBJ1-1; D call uncertain. From germline, CDR1 is SGHKS and CDR2 YYEKEE (reference sequence). The CDR3 contains 13 residues. V lost 3 bases, J lost 8 bases, and 14 bases lay in between. The CDR3 nucleotides read TGTGCCAGCAGCTCCCTGGGCAGAGTAGAAGCTTTCTTT. Translating gives CASSSLGRVEAFF.

This clonotype turned up a few times. The chain is built from TRBV12-3 or TRBV12-4 and TRBJ2-1; 13 bases map to TRBD2. Losses at the gene ends were 1 base for V and 7 bases for J; bases not matched to a gene: 7. CDR3 length equals 17 residues. The CDR3 region is CASSLERGLAGRNEQFF. Here the CDR3 DNA reads TGTGCCAGCAGTTTAGAAAGGGGACTAGCGGGACGGAATGAGCAGTTCTTC.

V gene TRBV7-2 combines with J gene TRBJ1-4; 7 bases agree with TRBD1. In germline, CDR1 is SGHTA, CDR2 FQGNSA. The CDR3 contains 16 residues. Losses at the gene ends were 5 bases for V and 3 bases for J; bases not matched to a gene: 9. CDR3 amino acids: CASSLGSGQPNEKLFF. CDR3 DNA sequence: TGTGCCAGCAGCCTTGGATCGGGACAGCCTAATGAAAAACTGTTTTTT.